These T cell receptor beta chains were read from a single sample in a study of T cells after yellow fever vaccination. From the 5' RACE reads, TCRdb called clonotypes with MiXCR, one entry per CDR3 protein. The sample consists of roughly 160,000 distinct CDR3 sequences, around 9% of them appearing once. The sample consisted of CD8+ T cells sorted from PBMCs, taken 45 days after the yellow fever booster vaccination. Receptors were obtained from a young man who received the YFV17D yellow fever vaccine. CDR3s include the opening cysteine and the closing phenylalanine or tryptophan. A D gene is named only where the DNA matches it firmly. The size field is filled for only some rows; it gives once, few, many or a size class.

.	TRBV9	.	TRBJ1-2	TGTGCCAGCAGCGTAGACAAGGGGGAAAACTATGGCTACACCTTC	CASSVDKGENYGYTF
few	TRBV4-2	.	TRBJ2-1	TGTGCCAGCAGCCCCCGGTGGGCGGGGACTGGACTGACTGAGCAGTTCTTC	CASSPRWAGTGLTEQFF
.	TRBV6-2/TRBV6-3	TRBD1	TRBJ1-1	TGTGCCAGCAGTCTCACCGCGACGCACAGGGGCGGGACTGAAGCTTTCTTT	CASSLTATHRGGTEAFF
.	TRBV20-1	TRBD1	TRBJ2-1	TGCAGTGCTAGAGACCTGGGGACAGGGGGCCTTACCTACAATGAGCAGTTCTTC	CSARDLGTGGLTYNEQFF
.	TRBV7-9	.	TRBJ2-4	TGTGCCAGCAGCCACGAAGTGGCCAAAAACATTCAGTACTTC	CASSHEVAKNIQYF
few	TRBV10-3	.	TRBJ2-7	TGTGCCATCAGTAGGGGGGGCGACGAGCAGTACTTC	CAISRGGDEQYF
.	TRBV24-1	.	TRBJ2-5	TGTGCCACCAGTGATTTAGGGGACGAACTGCAAGAGACCCAGTACTTC	CATSDLGDELQETQYF
few	TRBV6-2/TRBV6-3	.	TRBJ2-2	TGTGCCAGCAGTCAGAACGCAGAGCTGTTTTTT	CASSQNAELFF
.	TRBV6-5	TRBD1	TRBJ1-2	TGTGCCAGCAGTGAATCCGGGACAGCGTATGGCTACACCTTC	CASSESGTAYGYTF
.	TRBV19	.	TRBJ2-7	TGTGCCAGTAGTATTTTCGCAGGGGTCTCCTACGAGCAGTACTTC	CASSIFAGVSYEQYF
many	TRBV6-5	TRBD1	TRBJ1-2	TGTGCCAGCAGAGTGACAGGGGTTGACTATGGCTACACCTTC	CASRVTGVDYGYTF
few	TRBV19	.	TRBJ1-6	TGTGCCAGTAGTAGTACGGCGGGGAATTCACCCCTCCACTTT	CASSSTAGNSPLHF
few	TRBV20-1	TRBD2	TRBJ2-5	TGCAGTGCTAGAGAGGGACTAGCGGGGGTTTGGGAGACCCAGTACTTC	CSAREGLAGVWETQYF